This T cell receptor (beta chain) derives from a study of blood T cell repertoires in COVID-19 (dated by TCRdb to between 2020 and 2021). In terms of the full investigation: Samples from collaborators originated in the United States, Italy and Spain and spanned both the acute and convalescent phases of COVID-19. The repertoires were released in a freely available public database intended as a resource for research on the immune response to SARS-CoV-2. The dataset comprised deeply sampled blood TCRbeta repertoires from subjects exposed to, actively infected with, or recovered from COVID-19. The material from the prospective study consisted of cDNA or gDNA derived from T cells, B-cell-depleted T cells, or PBMCs. The sample metadata nearly always contained a de-identified subject ID, COVID-19 status, age in years and sex. Where available, HLA class I and class II types were obtained from metadata supplied by the sample provider rather than from assay-based typing. Samples were obtained from the ongoing ImmuneRACE study (first 160 participants) and from over a thousand subjects provided by 6 global collaborators. Beyond this particular receptor, the publication reports: The amount of clinical and demographic metadata varied by source and participant and was provided uncurated.

In Seattle, one collaborating source enrolled patients while the infection was active and tracked those patients longitudinally over the course of disease. Collaborating institutions collected whole blood in K2EDTA tubes following their own protocols. For TCRbeta analysis, collaborators shipped samples in one of three forms: frozen whole blood, isolated PBMCs, or DNA extracted from either of those sample types. Taken from the germline V gene (reference sequence), the CDR1 and CDR2 loops are LGHDT and YNNKEL. V gives up 4 bases and J gives up 0 bases, and the segment between their germline ends measures 7 bases. Inclusive of the bounding cysteine and phenylalanine, the CDR3 is 14 residues long. Solely the CDR3 DNA is kept, with 42 bases framed from the first base. TCRbeta CDR3 regions were amplified from genomic DNA using the immunoSEQ Assay, a bias-controlled multiplex PCR. In the original analysis: Nucleated cell counts per sample were estimated from amplification of reference gene primers within the assay. Sequence reads were collapsed and filtered to measure the absolute abundance of every unique TCRbeta CDR3 rearrangement. Productive Simpson clonality was computed per sample as the square root of Simpson's diversity index over productive rearrangements. Held by TCRdb, this immuneACCESS table contains in-frame sequences only and omits some clones. Under half of the omission traces to an unresolved V gene where checked; the cause of the rest is unknown. V and J calls and clone size are given by that table; D and trimming were obtained from the DNA. For this sample there are a few hundred thousand clones; roughly 88% appear just once. About 0.9% of the sample comes from the top ten.

As concerns this clone: It has no known antigen specificity. Within one base of it there is no much larger clone, and no base qualities were kept.

The source material was peripheral blood. This receptor was taken from a human donor with COVID-19, enrolled during active disease. The donor label of this sample is uncertain. The chain uses TRBV3-1 (or the pseudogene TRBV3-2) and TRBJ1-3; TRBD1 could be the D gene, as 6 bases match. The DNA sequence is TGTGCCAGCAGCCGGACAGTCTCTGGAAACACCATATATTTT. Translated, it reads CASSRTVSGNTIYF.